This T cell receptor beta chain was recovered during a study of graft-versus-host responses after intestinal transplantation. With regard to this clone: Its antigen remains unidentified.

Some clones are missing from TCRdb's copy, which holds only in-frame ones; the method was immunoSEQ multiplex PCR. The data hold 40,000 to 55,000 clones, with 95% observed a single time. Germline lookup yields CDR1 LNHNV and CDR2 YYDKDF (reference sequence). Trimming took 0 bases from V and 7 from J, leaving 10 bases between them. The CDR3 consists of 15 residues. The material sequenced was unstimulated CD8+ T cells sorted from spleen or lymph node cells, taken before transplant. The genes are TRBV15 and TRBJ1-6; no firm D call. This TCR came from a human donor who was the organ donor for an intestinal transplant. CDR3 in amino acids: CATSREDYTNSPLHF. The CDR3 bases are TGTGCCACCAGCAGAGAGGATTATACCAATTCACCCCTCCACTTT.